These T cell receptor beta chains were read from a single sample in a study of blood T cell repertoires in COVID-19. Only in-frame clones appear in the TCRdb table, and some are missing; sequencing was by immunoSEQ multiplex PCR. This table holds roughly 250,000 clones, approximately 89% found once. The sample consisted of peripheral blood. The receptors were sampled from a man aged 40-55 years who had recovered from COVID-19. Each CDR3 is given without its conserved first and last residue. Fields, in order: V gene, clone size, CDR3 protein. Expanded clones get a size class; other rows say once, few or many, or leave the size out.

TRBV5-6,NA,ASSTLGQGNNEQF
TRBV5-1,once,ASSSDTYGYT
TRBV2,NA,ASSTGFRYEQY
TRBV5-4,NA,ASSSLRGTDTQY
TRBV12-5,NA,ASGPGGTSGMITGELF
TRBV6-6,once,ASSYVPAGGKDEQF
TRBV9,few,ASSPRTRAYEQY
TRBV7-2,NA,ASKRGASTDTQY
TRBV7-2,NA,ASSLSVPGHSEQF
TRBV11-3,NA,ASSLSESGYEQY
TRBV5-4,NA,ASSLEALAGRRFEQF
TRBV4-1,NA,ASSQGRARGTYGYT
TRBV3-1/TRBV3-2,NA,ASSPGTGPYNEQF
TRBV5-4,NA,ASSRGTSGGSSHQY
TRBV6-4,NA,ASWEAGRRDTQY
TRBV27,NA,ASSNPGTGGYEQY
TRBV3-1/TRBV3-2,once,ASSPEYGELF
TRBV29-1,once,SVGQGAGYNEQF